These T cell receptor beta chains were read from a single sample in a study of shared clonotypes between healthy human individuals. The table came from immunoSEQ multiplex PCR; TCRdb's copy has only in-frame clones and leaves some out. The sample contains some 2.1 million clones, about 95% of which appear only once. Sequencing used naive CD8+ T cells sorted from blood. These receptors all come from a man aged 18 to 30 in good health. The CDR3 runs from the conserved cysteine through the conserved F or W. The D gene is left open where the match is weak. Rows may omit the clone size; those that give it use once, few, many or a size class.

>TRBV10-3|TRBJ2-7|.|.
CAISERGGLYEQYF
TGTGCCATCAGTGAGCGAGGGGGGCTCTACGAGCAGTACTTC
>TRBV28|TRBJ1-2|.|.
CATHRGAHTF
TGTGCCACTCATCGCGGGGCCCACACCTTC
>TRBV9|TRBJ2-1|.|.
CASSEDLADNEQFF
TGTGCCAGCAGCGAAGATCTAGCTGACAATGAGCAGTTCTTC
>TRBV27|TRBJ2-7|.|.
CASSLYGRYTMEAGSEQYF
TGTGCCAGCAGTTTATACGGGCGGTACACGATGGAGGCCGGTAGCGAGCAGTACTTC
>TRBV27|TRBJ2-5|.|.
CASSFFVGDQETQYF
TGTGCCAGCAGTTTTTTCGTGGGGGACCAAGAGACCCAGTACTTC
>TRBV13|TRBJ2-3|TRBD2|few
CASSLGGSGSADTQYF
TGTGCCAGCAGCTTAGGCGGGAGCGGGAGCGCAGATACGCAGTATTTT
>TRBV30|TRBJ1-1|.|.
CAWSYPLTEAFF
TGTGCCTGGAGTTATCCCCTCACTGAAGCTTTCTTT
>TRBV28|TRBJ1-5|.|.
CASSFGLSSNQPQHF
TGTGCCAGCAGTTTTGGGTTATCGAGCAATCAGCCCCAGCATTTT
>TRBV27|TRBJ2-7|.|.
CASSSTGWNEQYF
TGTGCCAGCAGTTCAACGGGATGGAACGAGCAGTACTTC
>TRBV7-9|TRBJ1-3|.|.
CASSLEGGTGNTIYF
TGTGCCAGCAGCTTAGAGGGAGGAACTGGAAACACCATATATTTT
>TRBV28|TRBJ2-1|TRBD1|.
CASSPTGVDSYNEQFF
TGTGCCAGCAGCCCCACAGGGGTGGACTCCTACAATGAGCAGTTCTTC
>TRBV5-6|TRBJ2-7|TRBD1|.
CASSLEWQGEFDEQYF
TGTGCCAGCAGCTTGGAATGGCAGGGGGAATTCGACGAGCAGTACTTC